One sample yielded the 20 T cell receptor beta chains listed below, sequenced in a study of T-cell memory formation after mild COVID-19. A single record per CDR3 protein comes from TCRdb applying MiXCR to the 5' RACE reads. Among roughly 580,000 distinct CDR3 sequences listed, about a sixth were seen once. Sample: PBMCs or a T cell subset sorted from them (not recorded which). The receptors here all came from an adult woman who had mild COVID-19 (a few samples of this study predate the infection). Cell type and time point are not known.

This clonotype was seen a few times. A junction boundary mismatches the germline segment, possibly from a read error. V gene TRBV7-2 combines with J gene TRBJ2-4, with 7 bases that match TRBD1. The CDR3 is made up of 12 amino acids. Germline V gives CDR1 SGHTA, CDR2 FQGNSA. The CDR3 sequence: CASSRDRAPIIF. The DNA for the CDR3 is TGTGCCAGCAGCAGAGACAGGGCTCCTATAATCTTC.

The chain carries TRBV5-1 and TRBJ2-1; 9 nucleotides agree with TRBD2. V trimming: 5 bases; J trimming: 2 bases; junction bases outside the gene matches: 5. The CDR3 sequence is 15 residues long. Germline CDR1 SGHRS, CDR2 YFSETQ. Written as DNA, the CDR3 is TGCGCCAGCAGTTATAGCGGGAGAACCTACAATGAGCAGTTCTTC. It yields the protein CASSYSGRTYNEQFF.

This clonotype was seen at least ten times. The chain recombines TRBV5-1 with TRBJ1-1; D unresolved. The germline gives CDR1 SGHRS, CDR2 YFSETQ. With 0 bases removed from V and 1 base from J, the gap between germline ends came to 4 bases. CDR3 length: 13 amino acids. In nucleotides, the CDR3 is TGCGCCAGCAGCTTGGAACGGAACACTGAAGCTTTCTTT. Its translation: CASSLERNTEAFF.

The V and J genes are TRBV11-2 and TRBJ1-1; a possible D gene is TRBD1 (6 bases). The germline V gene encodes CDR1 SGHAT and CDR2 FQNNGV. The CDR3 consists of 15 residues. The ends were cut back, 6 bases at V and 6 bases at J, with 20 bases in the middle. The chain's CDR3 is CASSSARQGPPEAFF. In DNA, the CDR3 is TGTGCCAGCAGTTCAGCCAGGCAGGGGCCGCCTGAAGCTTTCTTT.

This clonotype was recorded a few times. This rearrangement joins TRBV19 to TRBJ2-7; either TRBD1 or TRBD2 may supply D (5 bases each). Between the trimmed V and J ends, which lost 4 bases and 0 bases, there was a span of 10 bases. The germline V gene encodes CDR1 LNHDA and CDR2 SQIVND (reference sequence). The CDR3 length is 14 residues. The CDR3 bases are TGTGCCAGTAGTAGGGGACGGAACTCCTACGAGCAGTACTTC. Protein: CASSRGRNSYEQYF.

This clonotype was detected a few times. The chain combines TRBV9 with TRBJ2-2; 9 nucleotides align to TRBD1. Germline V CDR1 and CDR2: SGDLS, YYNGEE. The V and J ends lost 3 bases and 5 bases, in that order; junction bases with no gene match: 11. This CDR3 is 17 amino acids long. The DNA for the CDR3 is TGTGCCAGCAGCGCCTCCGGGACAGGGACTAAGACCGGGGAGCTGTTTTTT. It translates to CASSASGTGTKTGELFF.

This clonotype appeared a few times. V is TRBV7-2 and J is TRBJ2-1; 15 bases map to TRBD2. The CDR3 runs 15 residues. CDR1 SGHTA and CDR2 FQGNSA come from the germline V gene. Unmatched junction bases numbered 8, after V lost 5 bases and J lost 12 bases. The CDR3 loop reads CASSIGLAGGPGQFF. DNA of the CDR3: TGTGCCAGCAGCATAGGACTAGCGGGAGGGCCTGGGCAGTTCTTC.

The CDR3 sequence is CASVLQASGTGELFF. Here the CDR3 DNA reads TGCGCCAGCGTACTACAGGCCTCGGGCACCGGGGAGCTGTTTTTT. This chain joins TRBV5-1 and TRBJ2-2; tentative D call: TRBD1 (5 bases). Germline values: CDR1 SGHRS, CDR2 YFSETQ. V lost 7 bases, J lost 4 bases, and 17 bases lay in between. This CDR3 has 15 residues. The full variable domain, in which reference TRBV5-1 and TRBJ2-2 provide the parts outside the CDR3, is KAGVTQTPRYLIKTRGQQVTLSCSPISGHRSVSWYQQTPGQGLQFLFEYFSETQRNKGNFPGRFSGRQFSNSRSEMNVSTLELGDSALYLCASVLQASGTGELFFGEGSRLTVL.

The chain combines TRBV5-4 with TRBJ2-1; 9 nucleotides align to TRBD2. V lost 7 bases and J lost 9; bases outside the gene matches: 8. Germline V gives CDR1 SGHNT, CDR2 YYREEE (reference sequence). The CDR3 is made up of 13 amino acids. CDR3 region: CASEVAGATEQFF. CDR3 nucleotides: TGTGCCAGCGAGGTAGCGGGAGCAACTGAGCAGTTCTTC. Full variable domain (rest looked up from reference TRBV5-4 and TRBJ2-1): ETGVTQSPTHLIKTRGQQVTLRCSSQSGHNTVSWYQQALGQGPQFIFQYYREEENGRGNFPPRFSGLQFPNYSSELNVNALELDDSALYLCASEVAGATEQFFGPGTRLTVL.

J is TRBJ2-7 and V is TRBV2; D may be TRBD1 or TRBD2 (6 bases each). This CDR3 comprises 14 residues. CDR1 and CDR2 from the germline V gene are SNHLY and FYNNEI. V lost 6 bases, J lost 3 bases, and 15 bases lay in between. For the CDR3, the DNA is TGTGCCAGCAGGTCGTGGGGGGCCTTCTACGAGCAGTACTTC. As protein: CASRSWGAFYEQYF.

The chain recombines TRBV30 with TRBJ2-3; D assignment may be TRBD1 or TRBD2 (5 bases each). The CDR3 length is 13 residues. In germline, CDR1 is GTSNPN, CDR2 SVGIG (reference sequence). V was trimmed by 3 bases and J by 2 bases, leaving 9 bases between them. This CDR3 reads CAWRTAATDTQYF. CDR3 DNA sequence: TGTGCCTGGAGGACAGCGGCCACAGATACGCAGTATTTT.

Only a few counts were recorded for this clonotype. The chain couples TRBV7-6 to TRBJ2-7; the match to TRBD1 covers 12 bases. The J segment lost 4 bases and the V segment lost 6 bases, leaving 7 bases of the junction unmatched. CDR1 SGHVS and CDR2 FNYEAQ come from the germline V gene. The CDR3 sequence is 15 residues long. Here the CDR3 reads CASSAGTGGEYEQYF. CDR3 bases: TGTGCCAGCAGTGCCGGGACAGGGGGCGAGTACGAGCAGTACTTC.

This clonotype was observed a handful of times. V gene TRBV5-1 combines with J gene TRBJ2-3; D unresolved. Germline loops: CDR1 SGHRS, CDR2 YFSETQ. The CDR3 is made up of 15 amino acids. The germline V and J ends were trimmed by 10 bases and 0 bases, with 18 bases remaining between them. For the CDR3, the DNA is TGCGCCTCCGCGTGGAGTCTTACTAGCACAGATACGCAGTATTTT. It encodes CASAWSLTSTDTQYF.

The rearrangement uses TRBV7-9 and TRBJ2-1; 14 bases line up with TRBD2. The V and J ends lost 4 bases and 1 base, in that order; junction bases with no gene match: 6. Germline V gives CDR1 SEHNR, CDR2 FQNEAQ (reference sequence). This CDR3 comprises 18 residues. The CDR3 DNA reads TGTGCCAGCAGCTCGACCGGGACTAGCGGGGGTTCCTACAATGAGCAGTTCTTC. It specifies CASSSTGTSGGSYNEQFF.

V is TRBV30 and J is TRBJ1-6; D is undetermined. Germline loops: CDR1 GTSNPN, CDR2 SVGIG (reference sequence). The germline V and J ends were trimmed by 3 bases and 6 bases, with 3 bases remaining between them. This CDR3 contains 11 residues. CDR3 in DNA: TGTGCCTGGAGAAGTAATTCACCCCTCCACTTT. Protein sequence: CAWRSNSPLHF. Filled out from reference TRBV30 and TRBJ1-6, the complete variable domain reads SQTIHQWPATLVQPVGSPLSLECTVEGTSNPNLYWYRQAAGRGLQLLFYSVGIGQISSEVPQNLSASRPQDRQFILSSKKLLLSDSGFYLCAWRSNSPLHFGNGTRLTVT.

This clonotype was detected ten times or more. This chain connects TRBV5-1 to TRBJ2-1; 8 bases agree with TRBD1. The CDR3 has 13 residues. V shed 6 bases and J 4 bases; nucleotides not matched to a gene: 3. CDR1 and CDR2 from the germline V gene are SGHRS and YFSETQ. This chain's CDR3 is CASTGTGYNEQFF. CDR3 nucleotide sequence: TGCGCCAGCACCGGGACAGGTTACAATGAGCAGTTCTTC.

This chain joins TRBV6-2 or TRBV6-3 and TRBJ1-1; D is unclear. Trimming cost V 7 bases and J 4 bases, with 13 bases left between them. CDR3 length: 13 residues. Germline lookup yields CDR1 MNHEY and CDR2 SVGEGT. CDR3 protein: CASTRAAITEAFF. The CDR3 DNA sequence: TGTGCCAGCACCAGAGCAGCGATCACTGAAGCTTTCTTT.

CDR3 loop: CASPRPGDTQYF. DNA for the CDR3: TGTGCCAGCCCCCGTCCGGGAGATACGCAGTATTTT. J is TRBJ2-3 and V is TRBV7-9; D unclear. Germline V lookup: CDR1 SEHNR, CDR2 FQNEAQ (reference sequence). CDR3 length: 12 residues. V lost 8 bases and J lost 5, with 11 bases in between.

This clonotype has just a few counts. CDR3 sequence: CAADHDGNTEAFF. CDR3 coding DNA: TGTGCCGCTGACCATGACGGGAACACTGAAGCTTTCTTT. V usage is TRBV30 and J usage is TRBJ1-1; D is ambiguous. V dropped 8 bases and J dropped 1 base, with 14 bases sitting between them. The CDR3 has 13 amino acids. The germline gives CDR1 GTSNPN, CDR2 SVGIG (reference sequence).

The V gene is TRBV27, the J gene TRBJ1-5; 10 bases map to TRBD1. The CDR3 is made up of 15 amino acids. With V trimmed by 6 bases and J by 2 bases, 4 bases remained unmatched. Germline CDR1 MNHEY, CDR2 SMNVEV (reference sequence). The CDR3: CASRRQGAGNQPQHF. The DNA for the CDR3 is TGTGCCAGCAGGCGACAGGGGGCTGGCAATCAGCCCCAGCATTTT.